The rows below give T cell receptor beta chains drawn from one sample of a study of blood T cell repertoires in COVID-19. Some clones are missing from TCRdb's copy, which holds only in-frame ones; the method was immunoSEQ multiplex PCR. This sample yields approximately 490,000 clones, of which approximately 86% are seen a single time; 7% to 10% belongs to the top ten. Material for sequencing was PBMCs or T cells enriched from blood (not recorded which). These receptors all stem from an older woman who had recovered from COVID-19. Each CDR3 is given with its conserved first and last residue. The order of the fields is V gene, clone size, J gene, D gene, CDR3 DNA, CDR3 protein. A D gene is named only where the DNA matches it firmly. Only part of the rows carry a size: once, few, many, or a class if the clone is expanded.

>TRBV2|NA|TRBJ2-3|TRBD1
TGTGCCAGCCGACAGGGCAGCACAGATACGCAGTATTTT
CASRQGSTDTQYF
>TRBV19|NA|TRBJ2-4|TRBD1
TGTGCCAGTAGTGCCGGGACAGGGGGCGCCATTCAGTACTTC
CASSAGTGGAIQYF
>TRBV4-2|NA|TRBJ1-1|NA
TGTGCCAGCAGCCCACGTCTAGGGGCCAACACTGAAGCTTTCTTT
CASSPRLGANTEAFF
>TRBV29-1|NA|TRBJ2-3|TRBD2
TGCAGCGTTGAATCTAGCGGGGGCACAGATACGCAGTATTTT
CSVESSGGTDTQYF
>TRBV4-1|NA|TRBJ1-4|TRBD1
TGCGCCAGCAGCCCAGCGACAGGGGGCGTTGAAAAACTGTTTTTT
CASSPATGGVEKLFF
>TRBV30|few|TRBJ2-7|TRBD1
TGTGCCTGGGATCCGGGGACAGCGTCCTACGAGCAGTACTTC
CAWDPGTASYEQYF
>TRBV2|NA|TRBJ1-6|TRBD1
TGTGCCAGCAGTGGACAGGGAATAATCTCACCCCTCCACTTT
CASSGQGIISPLHF
>TRBV14|NA|TRBJ1-6|NA
TGTGCCAGCAGCCAACTAGGGGGGGGAAGTTATAATTCACCCCTCCACTTT
CASSQLGGGSYNSPLHF
>TRBV9|NA|TRBJ1-1|NA
TGTGCCAGCAGCGTAGCAATGAACACTGAAGCTTTCTTT
CASSVAMNTEAFF
>TRBV10-1|NA|TRBJ2-7|TRBD2
TGCGCCAGCAGTGAGTCTGGAAACGGGGGGGCCCACGAGCAGTACTTC
CASSESGNGGAHEQYF
>TRBV30|once|TRBJ2-5|TRBD1
TGTGCCTGGGGCCGGGACAGGCAAGAGACCCAGTACTTC
CAWGRDRQETQYF
>TRBV10-2|NA|TRBJ2-1|NA
TGCGCCAGCATAAATATAGCCGGAAACAATGAGCAGTTCTTC
CASINIAGNNEQFF
>TRBV29-1|once|TRBJ1-2|TRBD1
TGCAGCGTTGAAGTATATGAGGACAGTTTCTCAGGGGGTTATGGCTACACCTTC
CSVEVYEDSFSGGYGYTF
>TRBV5-1|NA|TRBJ2-5|TRBD2
TGCGCCAGCACCCTGGGAGGGGAGACCCAGTACTTC
CASTLGGETQYF
>TRBV2|NA|TRBJ2-5|TRBD2
TGTGCCAGCATAATGACTAGCGGGGGGACCCAGTACTTC
CASIMTSGGTQYF
>TRBV2|NA|TRBJ2-1|NA
TGTGCCAGCAGTGGGAGCCCGAGCTCCTACAATGAGCAGTTCTTC
CASSGSPSSYNEQFF
>TRBV6-1|NA|TRBJ2-7|NA
TGTGCCAGCAGTGAACACAGGGTAGAACACGAGCAGTACTTC
CASSEHRVEHEQYF
>TRBV24-1|NA|TRBJ2-2|TRBD1
TGTGCCACCAGTGACTCCGGGACAGGGGTACGCGGGGAGCTGTTTTTT
CATSDSGTGVRGELFF
>TRBV4-1|NA|TRBJ1-1|NA
TGCGCCAGCAGCCAATCGGGGGTGTTGACTGAAGCTTTCTTT
CASSQSGVLTEAFF
>TRBV11-3|NA|TRBJ1-4|NA
TGTGCCAGCAGCACACGAAAGGGAGCAACTAATGAAAAACTGTTTTTT
CASSTRKGATNEKLFF
>TRBV7-6|once|TRBJ1-3|TRBD1
TGTGCCAGCAGCTTACAATCTGTGAGGACAGGTGGGAACACCATATATTTT
CASSLQSVRTGGNTIYF
>TRBV18|NA|TRBJ2-5|TRBD2
TGTGCCAGCTCACCACCGCTAACTAGCGGGGGGACCCCCCAAGAGACCCAGTACTTC
CASSPPLTSGGTPQETQYF
>TRBV27|once|TRBJ2-7|NA
TGTGCCAGCAGTCGGACAGTCTTCTACGAGCAGTACTTC
CASSRTVFYEQYF
>TRBV7-2|NA|TRBJ2-3|NA
TGTGCCAGCGGGGACTGGGGGAGGTCCACAGATACGCAGTATTTT
CASGDWGRSTDTQYF
>TRBV18|NA|TRBJ1-1|NA
TGTGCCAGCTCACTCGACAGAAGCACTGAAGCTTTCTTT
CASSLDRSTEAFF
>TRBV5-1|NA|TRBJ2-3|TRBD1
TGCGCCAGCACCCTCCACGGGGACAGTAGCACAGATACGCAGTATTTT
CASTLHGDSSTDTQYF
>TRBV7-9|NA|TRBJ1-6|TRBD1
TGTGCCAGCAGCTTATGGAGGCAGGGGGAATCACCCCTCCACTTT
CASSLWRQGESPLHF
>TRBV5-1|once|TRBJ2-3|NA
TGCGCCAGCAGCAAAACAGGGGACTCAGATACGCAGTATTTT
CASSKTGDSDTQYF
>TRBV15|NA|TRBJ1-2|TRBD1
TGTGCCACCAGCTTCCGGGACAGGGTGAGCTATGGCTACACCTTC
CATSFRDRVSYGYTF
>TRBV6-5|NA|TRBJ1-2|TRBD1
TGTGCCAGCAGATACCCTGACAGGGACTATGGCTACACCTTC
CASRYPDRDYGYTF
>TRBV5-4|NA|TRBJ2-5|NA
TGTGCCAGCAGCTCTCATACCCTAGGTCAAGAGACCCAGTACTTC
CASSSHTLGQETQYF
>TRBV4-1|NA|TRBJ1-1|NA
TGCGCCAGCAGCCAAGCCGCAGCGGGGGGGACTGAAGCTTTCTTT
CASSQAAAGGTEAFF
>TRBV7-9|NA|TRBJ1-3|TRBD1
TGTGCCAGCAGCTTGACACAGGGGAACACCATATATTTT
CASSLTQGNTIYF
>TRBV28|NA|TRBJ2-3|TRBD2
TGTGCCAGCAGTTTAACTCTAGCGGGGATTAGCACAGATACGCAGTATTTT
CASSLTLAGISTDTQYF
>TRBV5-4|NA|TRBJ1-6|TRBD1
TGTGCCAGCAGCCCGGGACAGGGCCGACTAGATTCACCCCTCCACTTT
CASSPGQGRLDSPLHF
>TRBV6-2/TRBV6-3|NA|TRBJ2-3|TRBD1
TGTGCCAGCAGCGATCCCGGACAGGGGAGCACAGATACGCAGTATTTT
CASSDPGQGSTDTQYF
>TRBV30|NA|TRBJ1-1|TRBD1
TGTGCCTGGGGGACAGTTAACACTGAAGCTTTCTTT
CAWGTVNTEAFF
>TRBV6-2/TRBV6-3|once|TRBJ1-2|TRBD1
TGTGCCAGCAGTTATCCCTCAACAGGGGATGGCTACACCTTC
CASSYPSTGDGYTF
>TRBV6-5|NA|TRBJ1-2|NA
TGTGCCAGCAGTTACTCGTGGGCAGGGAAGGCCGATGGCTACACCTTC
CASSYSWAGKADGYTF
>TRBV7-8|NA|TRBJ2-1|NA
TGTGCCAGCAGCTTAGGGCAGGGTGGCTACAATGAGCAGTTCTTC
CASSLGQGGYNEQFF
>TRBV24-1|NA|TRBJ2-2|TRBD2
TGTGCCACCAGTGAGACACGGGGGGGGAGCACCGGGGAGCTGTTTTTT
CATSETRGGSTGELFF
>TRBV28|NA|TRBJ1-4|TRBD1
TGTGCCAGCAGCGGGCAGGGGGGCACAACTAATGAAAAACTGTTTTTT
CASSGQGGTTNEKLFF
>TRBV4-2|NA|TRBJ2-3|TRBD2
TGTGCCAGCAGCCAAGCACCATCCGCGGGGGGGCCTGGGGGCACAGATACGCAGTATTTT
CASSQAPSAGGPGGTDTQYF
>TRBV5-4|NA|TRBJ2-5|TRBD1
TGTGCCAGCAGCAGGGGACAGCAAGAGACCCAGTACTTC
CASSRGQQETQYF
>TRBV2|NA|TRBJ2-5|TRBD1
TGTGCCAGCAGTGGACAGGGTGTCGATGAGACCCAGTACTTC
CASSGQGVDETQYF
>TRBV25-1|NA|TRBJ1-2|TRBD1
TGTGCCAGCAGTGCAGGGGGCTATGGCTACACCTTC
CASSAGGYGYTF
>TRBV28|NA|TRBJ1-5|TRBD1
TGTGCCAGCGGCCGGTCGGGGACAGGGCTTAGCAATCAGCCCCAGCATTTT
CASGRSGTGLSNQPQHF
>TRBV2|NA|TRBJ1-2|TRBD1
TGTGCCAGCAGTACGACAGGGGGCCTCAACTATGGCTACACCTTC
CASSTTGGLNYGYTF
>TRBV7-2|NA|TRBJ2-2|TRBD2
TGTGCCAGCAGCTTAGTTGGTAGCGGGGGGGCTTGGACCGGGGAGCTGTTTTTT
CASSLVGSGGAWTGELFF
>TRBV6-5|few|TRBJ2-2|NA
TGTGCCAGCAGTTACGGGGCGACCGGGGAGCTGTTTTTT
CASSYGATGELFF
>TRBV2|NA|TRBJ1-5|NA
TGTGCCAGCAGTGACCTAGCACCGGGTCAGCCCCAGCATTTT
CASSDLAPGQPQHF